One sample yielded the 13 T cell receptor beta chains listed below, sequenced in a study of cytomegalovirus exposure and HLA in healthy donors. The PCR ran on 60 Vbeta and 13 Jbeta primers. Using immunoSEQ multiplex PCR, the repertoire was profiled, and TCRdb retains in-frame clones only, with some absent. The sample carries over 70,000 clones, about three quarters recorded once. The sequenced sample was PBMCs. These receptor sequences come from a male donor in good health and CMV-seropositive.

The DNA for the CDR3 is TGTGCCAGCAGCCTCGGACAGGGGAAAAATGAAAAACTGTTTTTT. Its translation: CASSLGQGKNEKLFF. The chain joins TRBV2 to TRBJ1-4, with 9 bases aligning to TRBD1. The trim removed 6 bases at V and 5 bases at J, leaving 7 bases unmatched. Germline V gene lookup returns CDR1 SNHLY and CDR2 FYNNEI. This CDR3 is built from 15 residues. Looking up the rest from reference TRBV2 and TRBJ1-4 gives the full variable domain: EPEVTQTPSHQVTQMGQEVILRCVPISNHLYFYWYRQILGQKVEFLVSFYNNEISEKSEIFDDQFSVERPDGSNFTLKIRSTKLEDSAMYFCASSLGQGKNEKLFFGSGTQLSVL.

The rearrangement uses TRBV28 and TRBJ2-5; a possible D gene is TRBD2 (5 bases). V lost 6 bases and J 0 bases, leaving 14 bases between the germline ends. The CDR3 is made up of 15 amino acids. Germline assignment: CDR1 MDHEN and CDR2 SYDVKM. The CDR3 loop is CASRAPLDYQETQYF. The CDR3 nucleotides are TGTGCCAGCAGAGCACCTCTGGACTACCAAGAGACCCAGTACTTC.

The chain recombines TRBV2 with TRBJ2-3; possibly TRBD2 for D (6 bases). V lost 2 bases and J lost 2, with 14 bases in between. Per germline, CDR1 SNHLY and CDR2 FYNNEI. CDR3 size: 16 residues. DNA for the CDR3: TGTGCCAGCAGTGAAATCGGAGCGGGTGCCACAGATACGCAGTATTTT. This translates into CASSEIGAGATDTQYF.

V and J are TRBV27 and TRBJ2-7; no reliable D call. Trimming took off 6 bases at V and 7 bases at J, with 13 bases between the two ends. Germline CDR1 reads MNHEY; CDR2 reads SMNVEV (reference sequence). The CDR3 runs to 12 residues. As DNA, the CDR3 is TGTGCCAGCAGGACAAGCTATAGAGAGCAGTACTTC. Protein product: CASRTSYREQYF.

This clone has only a few counts. The CDR3 DNA follows: TGTGCCAGTAGTACTTTGGACCAAGGGGAAACTGGGGCCAACGTCCTGACTTTC. It translates to CASSTLDQGETGANVLTF. The chain is built from TRBV19 and TRBJ2-6; D is possibly TRBD1 (5 bases). The germline V gene has CDR1 LNHDA and CDR2 SQIVND (reference sequence). Between the trimmed V and J ends, which lost 4 bases and 2 bases, there was a span of 18 bases. This CDR3 region has 18 residues.

The rearrangement uses TRBV7-3 and TRBJ2-3; no clear D gene. Between the trimmed V and J ends, which lost 4 bases and 4 bases, there was a span of 9 bases. Germline assignment: CDR1 SGHTA and CDR2 FQGTGA. The CDR3 length is 13 residues. Here the CDR3 reads CASSSRAADTQYF. The CDR3 DNA reads as TGTGCCAGCAGCTCCCGAGCTGCAGATACGCAGTATTTT.

The CDR3 region is CASKTGAGANVLTF. Written as DNA, the CDR3 is TGTGCCAGCAAGACAGGGGCTGGGGCCAACGTCCTGACTTTC. The chain links TRBV6-1 to TRBJ2-6; 8 bases line up with TRBD1. This CDR3 has 14 residues. Germline assignment: CDR1 MNHNS and CDR2 SASEGT. V gave up 7 bases and J gave up 2 bases; unmatched junction bases: 1.

The chain recombines TRBV2 with TRBJ1-2; D remains unclear. Germline V gene lookup returns CDR1 SNHLY and CDR2 FYNNEI. This CDR3 comprises 15 residues. Trimming took 2 bases from V and 4 from J, leaving 14 bases between them. The CDR3 loop reads CASSEPGGRTYGYTF. The CDR3 nucleotides read TGTGCCAGCAGTGAACCTGGAGGGAGAACCTATGGCTACACCTTC. Filled out from reference TRBV2 and TRBJ1-2, the complete variable domain reads EPEVTQTPSHQVTQMGQEVILRCVPISNHLYFYWYRQILGQKVEFLVSFYNNEISEKSEIFDDQFSVERPDGSNFTLKIRSTKLEDSAMYFCASSEPGGRTYGYTFGSGTRLTVV.

The chain joins TRBV14 to TRBJ2-1; 7 bases match TRBD2. Unmatched junction bases numbered 2, after V lost 4 bases and J lost 2 bases. This CDR3 has 14 residues. Germline CDR1 reads SGHDN; CDR2 reads FVKESK. The CDR3 spells CASSPTSPYNEQFF. For the CDR3, the DNA is TGTGCCAGCAGCCCGACTAGCCCCTACAATGAGCAGTTCTTC.

The chain employs TRBV18 and TRBJ2-3, with D unresolved. The length of the CDR3 is 15 residues. The ends were cut back, 3 bases at V and 0 bases at J, with 10 bases in the middle. The germline gives CDR1 KGHSH, CDR2 LQKENI. The CDR3 is CASSPLVASTDTQYF. CDR3 DNA sequence: TGTGCCAGCTCACCGCTGGTAGCTAGCACAGATACGCAGTATTTT.

The chain carries TRBV5-1 and TRBJ2-3, with 10 bases identical to TRBD2. With V trimmed by 3 bases and J by 2 bases, 3 bases remained unmatched. The CDR3 is made up of 15 amino acids. CDR1 is SGHRS and CDR2 is YFSETQ in the germline V gene. CDR3 loop: CASSYGLAATDTQYF. The CDR3 DNA follows: TGCGCCAGCAGCTATGGACTAGCGGCCACAGATACGCAGTATTTT. Looking up the rest from reference TRBV5-1 and TRBJ2-3 gives the full variable domain: KAGVTQTPRYLIKTRGQQVTLSCSPISGHRSVSWYQQTPGQGLQFLFEYFSETQRNKGNFPGRFSGRQFSNSRSEMNVSTLELGDSALYLCASSYGLAATDTQYFGPGTRLTVL.

The chain recombines TRBV6-5 with TRBJ2-1; D possibly corresponds to TRBD2 (6 bases). Germline V gives CDR1 MNHEY, CDR2 SVGAGI. This CDR3 contains 15 residues. With 4 bases removed from V and 3 bases from J, the gap between germline ends came to 13 bases. CDR3 DNA sequence: TGTGCCAGCAGTTCCAAGCGGAGGGGCTACAATGAGCAGTTCTTC. It translates to CASSSKRRGYNEQFF.

The V call is TRBV6-4, the J call TRBJ2-7, with 10 bases identical to TRBD2. CDR3 length equals 14 residues. Germline V gene lookup returns CDR1 MRHNA and CDR2 SNTAGT. CDR3 bases: TGTGCTCTCCGGCCCCCTAGCGGGAGTTACGAGCAGTACTTC. Translation gives CALRPPSGSYEQYF.